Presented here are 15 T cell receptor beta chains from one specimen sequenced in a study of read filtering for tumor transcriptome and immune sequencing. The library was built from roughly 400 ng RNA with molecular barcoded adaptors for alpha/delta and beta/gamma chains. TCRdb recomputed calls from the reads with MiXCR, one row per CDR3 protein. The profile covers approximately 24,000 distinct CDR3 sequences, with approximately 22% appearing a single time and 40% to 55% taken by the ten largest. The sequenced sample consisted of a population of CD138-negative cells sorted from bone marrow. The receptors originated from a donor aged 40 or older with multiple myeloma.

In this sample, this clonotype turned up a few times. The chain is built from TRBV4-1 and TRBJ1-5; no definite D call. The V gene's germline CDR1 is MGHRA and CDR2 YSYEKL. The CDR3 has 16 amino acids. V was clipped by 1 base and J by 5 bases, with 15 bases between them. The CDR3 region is CASSQVLGNLDQPQHF. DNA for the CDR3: TGCGCCAGCAGCCAAGTATTGGGAAATCTCGATCAGCCCCAGCATTTT.

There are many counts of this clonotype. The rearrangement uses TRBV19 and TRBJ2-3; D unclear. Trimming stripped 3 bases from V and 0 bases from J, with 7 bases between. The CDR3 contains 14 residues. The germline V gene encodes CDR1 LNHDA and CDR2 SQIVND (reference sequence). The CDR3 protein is CASSMEFSTDTQYF. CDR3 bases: TGTGCCAGTAGTATGGAATTTAGCACAGATACGCAGTATTTT.

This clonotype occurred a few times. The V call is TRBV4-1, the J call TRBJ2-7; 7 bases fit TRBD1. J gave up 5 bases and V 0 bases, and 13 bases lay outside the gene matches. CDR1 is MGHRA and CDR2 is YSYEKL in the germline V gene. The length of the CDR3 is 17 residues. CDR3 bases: TGCGCCAGCAGCCAAGAGTTGATGCGAGACAGGGTCCACGAGCAGTACTTC. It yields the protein CASSQELMRDRVHEQYF.

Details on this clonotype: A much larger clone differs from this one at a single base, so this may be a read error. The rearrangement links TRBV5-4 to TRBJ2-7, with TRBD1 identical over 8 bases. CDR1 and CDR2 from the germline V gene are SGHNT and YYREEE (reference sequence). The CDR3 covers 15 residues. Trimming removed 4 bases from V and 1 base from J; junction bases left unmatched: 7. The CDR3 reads CASSKGQVSSYEQYF. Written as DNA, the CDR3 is TGTGCCAGCAGCAAGGGACAGGTGTCATCCTACGAGCAGTACTTC.

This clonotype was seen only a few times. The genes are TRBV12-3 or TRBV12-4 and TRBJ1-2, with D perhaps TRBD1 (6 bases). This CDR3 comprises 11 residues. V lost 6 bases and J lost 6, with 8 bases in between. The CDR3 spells CASRQGNGYTF. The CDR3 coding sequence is TGTGCCAGCAGACAGGGCAATGGCTACACCTTC.

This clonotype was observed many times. The CDR3 region is CASSPSEHGMNTEAFF. The CDR3 DNA follows: TGTGCCAGCTCACCGAGTGAGCACGGCATGAACACTGAAGCTTTCTTT. The genes are TRBV18 and TRBJ1-1; D is undetermined. Between the trimmed V and J ends, which lost 3 bases and 0 bases, there was a span of 14 bases. The CDR3 totals 16 residues. CDR1 and CDR2 (germline): KGHSH, LQKENI.

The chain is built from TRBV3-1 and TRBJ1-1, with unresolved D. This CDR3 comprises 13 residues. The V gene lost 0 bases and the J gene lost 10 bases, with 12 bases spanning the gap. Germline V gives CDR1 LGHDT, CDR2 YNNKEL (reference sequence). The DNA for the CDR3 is TGTGCCAGCAGCCAAGACCGACACCCAGTAGCTTTCTTT. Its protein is CASSQDRHPVAFF.

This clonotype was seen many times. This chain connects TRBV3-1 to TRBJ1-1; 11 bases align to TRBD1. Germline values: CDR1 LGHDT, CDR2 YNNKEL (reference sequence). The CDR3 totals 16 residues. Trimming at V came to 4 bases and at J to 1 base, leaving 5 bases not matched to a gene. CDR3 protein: CASSLRTGGANTEAFF. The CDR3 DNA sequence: TGTGCCAGCAGCCTTCGGACAGGGGGCGCGAACACTGAAGCTTTCTTT.

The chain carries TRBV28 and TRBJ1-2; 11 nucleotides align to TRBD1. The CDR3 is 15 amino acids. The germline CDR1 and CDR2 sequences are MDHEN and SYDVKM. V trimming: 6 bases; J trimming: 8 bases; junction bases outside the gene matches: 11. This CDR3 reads CASSIGQGAFRGYTF. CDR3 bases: TGTGCCAGCAGCATAGGACAGGGGGCTTTCCGCGGCTACACCTTC.

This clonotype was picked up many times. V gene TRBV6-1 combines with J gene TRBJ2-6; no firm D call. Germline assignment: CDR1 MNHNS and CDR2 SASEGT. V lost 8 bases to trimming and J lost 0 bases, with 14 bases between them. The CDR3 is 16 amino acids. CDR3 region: CASRPLSLSGANVLTF. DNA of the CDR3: TGTGCCAGCCGACCTTTGTCCCTCTCTGGGGCCAACGTCCTGACTTTC.

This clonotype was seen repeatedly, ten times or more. In DNA form, the CDR3 reads TGTGCCAGCAGCGCGCGCGGACTAGCGATCACAGATACGCAGTATTTT. Amino acid sequence: CASSARGLAITDTQYF. The gene calls are TRBV2 and TRBJ2-3; 9 bases are a match to TRBD2. V lost 6 bases, J lost 2 bases, and 9 bases stayed unmatched. CDR1 is SNHLY, CDR2 FYNNEI, per germline. The CDR3 is 16 amino acids.

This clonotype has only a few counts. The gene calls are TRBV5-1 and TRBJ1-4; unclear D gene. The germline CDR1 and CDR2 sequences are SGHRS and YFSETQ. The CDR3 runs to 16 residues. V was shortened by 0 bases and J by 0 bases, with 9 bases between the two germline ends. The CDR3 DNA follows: TGCGCCAGCAGCTTGGAAGGGCTCACAACTAATGAAAAACTGTTTTTT. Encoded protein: CASSLEGLTTNEKLFF.

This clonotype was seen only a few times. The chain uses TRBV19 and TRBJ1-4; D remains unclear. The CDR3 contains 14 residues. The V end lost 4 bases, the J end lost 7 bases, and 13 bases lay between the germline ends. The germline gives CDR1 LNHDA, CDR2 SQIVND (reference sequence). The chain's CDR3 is CASSTASYGEKLFF. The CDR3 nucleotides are TGTGCCAGTAGTACTGCCTCTTACGGTGAAAAACTGTTTTTT.

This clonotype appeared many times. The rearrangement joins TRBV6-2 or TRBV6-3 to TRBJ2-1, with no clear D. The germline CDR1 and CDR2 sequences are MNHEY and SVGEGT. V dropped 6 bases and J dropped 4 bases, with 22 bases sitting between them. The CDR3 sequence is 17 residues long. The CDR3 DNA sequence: TGTGCCAGCAGCCCGAGGACCGCCCGTCACGTATACAATGAGCAGTTCTTC. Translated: CASSPRTARHVYNEQFF.

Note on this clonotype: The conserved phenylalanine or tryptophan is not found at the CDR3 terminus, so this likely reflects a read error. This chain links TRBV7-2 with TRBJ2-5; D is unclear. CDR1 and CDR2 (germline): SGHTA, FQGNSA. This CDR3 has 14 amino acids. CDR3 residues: CASCLVGGQETQYS. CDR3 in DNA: TGTGCCAGCTGCTTAGTGGGCGGTCAAGAGACCCAGTACTCC.